Sequencing of this TCR beta chain was carried out in a study of blood T cell repertoires in COVID-19. The overall study: In each case, the material was cDNA or gDNA derived from T cells, B-cell-depleted T cells, or PBMCs.

This CDR3 has 16 residues. The germline CDR1 and CDR2 sequences are WNHNN and SYGVQD (reference sequence). Trimming at V came to 0 bases and at J to 7 bases, leaving 11 bases not matched to a gene. Only in-frame clones appear in the TCRdb table, and some are missing; sequencing was by immunoSEQ multiplex PCR. The sample records 95,000 to 150,000 clones, about 90% being singletons. Sequencing was performed on peripheral blood. This chain uses TRBV10-1 with TRBJ2-7, with 8 bases that match TRBD1. The sequence was collected from a woman between 65 and 79 years old with acute or convalescent COVID-19. The chain's CDR3 is CASSESWTGRGIEQYF. For the CDR3, the DNA is TGCGCCAGCAGTGAGTCATGGACAGGGAGAGGGATTGAGCAGTACTTC.